The 2 T cell receptor beta chains below come from one sample, sequenced in a study of beta chain features in type 1 diabetes. No antigen has been identified for these receptors. Points from the study as a whole: Shortening that was moderate but significant affected the TCRB CDR3s of Type 1 diabetes patients in all four CD4+ subsets.

Investigators reverse transcribed all isolated RNA, so they sequenced expressed TCRB transcripts. Only in-frame clones appear in the TCRdb table, and some are missing; sequencing was by immunoSEQ multiplex PCR. The sample holds around 710,000 clones; 12% are singletons and the top ten take about 0.11%. Sequenced input: naive CD4+ T cells from blood. The origin of the receptors is a man aged 25-40 years with type 1 diabetes.

Details on this clone: Additional DNA sequences in this sample encode the identical CDR3. The chain links TRBV7-2 to TRBJ2-3; D gene unclear. Germline CDR1 is SGHTA and CDR2 is FQGNSA. The CDR3 is made up of 12 amino acids. V lost 1 base and J 5 bases, leaving 4 bases between the germline ends. The CDR3 is CASSLEVDTQYF. In DNA, the CDR3 is TGTGCCAGCAGCTTAGAGGTAGATACGCAGTATTTT.

This clone was found a few times. The rearrangement joins TRBV30 to TRBJ2-1; no firm D call. CDR1 is GTSNPN, CDR2 SVGIG, per germline (reference sequence). The CDR3 loop spans 13 amino acids. V dropped 5 bases and J dropped 2 bases, with 10 bases sitting between them. This CDR3 is CAWSAVAYNEQFF. In DNA, the CDR3 is TGTGCCTGGTCGGCGGTTGCCTACAATGAGCAGTTCTTC.